This record concerns one TCR beta chain sequence. Antigen unknown. The entry originates in a study of response to subunit inactivated influenza vaccine. This CDR3 comprises 17 residues. Trimming removed 0 bases from V and 4 bases from J; junction bases left unmatched: 9. The V gene's germline CDR1 is LGHNA and CDR2 YSLEER. One entry per CDR3 protein, called by TCRdb with MiXCR from the RT-PCR reads. The data show 700,000 to 800,000 distinct CDR3 sequences, 15% to 20% seen once. Findings of the study overall: The authors offered the suggestion that each seasonal influenza vaccination recruits few new T cells.

The V gene is TRBV4-3, the J gene TRBJ2-3; TRBD2 matches at 8 bases. The clonotype originates from a man in his forties or fifties who received an inactivated influenza vaccine. The sequencing used PBMCs from blood, collected around 5 days after vaccination. In DNA, the CDR3 is TGCGCCAGCAGCCAAGATCCACGGGGGGGCCTGTCAGATACGCAGTATTTT. Its translation: CASSQDPRGGLSDTQYF.